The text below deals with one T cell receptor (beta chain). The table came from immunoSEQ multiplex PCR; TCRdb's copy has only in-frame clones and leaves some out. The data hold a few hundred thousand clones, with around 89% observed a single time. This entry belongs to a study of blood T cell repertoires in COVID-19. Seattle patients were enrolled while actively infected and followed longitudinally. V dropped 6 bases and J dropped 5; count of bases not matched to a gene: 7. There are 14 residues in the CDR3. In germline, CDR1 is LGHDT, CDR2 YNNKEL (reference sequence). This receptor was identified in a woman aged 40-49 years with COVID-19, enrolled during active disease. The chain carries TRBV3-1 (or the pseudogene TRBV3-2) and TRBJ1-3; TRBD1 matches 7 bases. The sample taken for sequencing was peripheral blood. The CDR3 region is CASREQGRRNTIYF. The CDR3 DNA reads TGTGCCAGCAGGGAACAGGGGCGTAGAAACACCATATATTTT.